The rows below give T cell receptor beta chains drawn from one sample of a study of T cell responses to AZD1222 COVID-19 vaccine. Sequencing used immunoSEQ multiplex PCR; TCRdb keeps in-frame clones, though not all of them. The sample holds roughly 160,000 clones, 85% to 90% seen once. Specimen: peripheral blood, collected on day 0 of AZD1222 vaccination. The origin of the receptors is an adult in good health. The CDR3 runs from the conserved cysteine through the conserved F or W. The D gene is left open where the match is weak. Rows give clone size only sometimes, using once, few, many, or a class for an expanded clone.

j_call,d_call,clone_size,v_call,cdr3_nt,cdr3_aa
TRBJ2-2,-,-,TRBV5-5,TGTGCCAGCAGCCTGGACCTGCCCGGCACCGGGGAGCTGTTTTTT,CASSLDLPGTGELFF
TRBJ1-2,TRBD1,once,TRBV9,TGTGCCAGCAGCCCCGGACAGGGGGGCTATGGCTACACCTTC,CASSPGQGGYGYTF
TRBJ2-7,-,-,TRBV7-2,TGTGCCAGCAGTGTTACAGGGTACGAGCAGTACTTC,CASSVTGYEQYF
TRBJ2-1,TRBD1,-,TRBV24-1,TGTGCCACCAGTGATTGGGTGGACAGGGGGAATGAGCAGTTCTTC,CATSDWVDRGNEQFF
TRBJ1-1,-,-,TRBV30,TGTGCCTGGAGTGTCCCCTTAGGGGTGGTGGGTACTGAAGCTTTCTTT,CAWSVPLGVVGTEAFF
TRBJ1-2,-,-,TRBV5-1,TGCGCCAGCAGCTCCGGAACCGGCTACACCTTC,CASSSGTGYTF
TRBJ1-5,-,-,TRBV19,TGTGCCAGCGGACGGGAGGATGGCAATCAGCCCCAGCATTTT,CASGREDGNQPQHF
TRBJ1-2,TRBD1,-,TRBV7-9,TGTGCCAGCAGCGCTCCCGGACAGGACTATGGCTACACCTTC,CASSAPGQDYGYTF
TRBJ2-3,TRBD2,-,TRBV30,TGTGCCTGGAGTCGGGGGGAAGTTATTTTAAAGCAGTATTTT,CAWSRGEVILKQYF
TRBJ2-2,-,-,TRBV2,TGTGCCAGCAGGGCTTCGGGGCACACCGGGGAGCTGTTTTTT,CASRASGHTGELFF
TRBJ1-2,-,-,TRBV6-5,TGTGCCAGCAGTTTACAGGGTTATGGCTACACCTTC,CASSLQGYGYTF
TRBJ1-2,-,-,TRBV14,TGTGCCAGCAGCCAGGCTACCAGGGACGGGGGCTACACCTTC,CASSQATRDGGYTF
TRBJ1-5,-,-,TRBV2,TGTGCCAGCAGTGAAGCGCATAATAGCAATCAGCCCCAGCATTTT,CASSEAHNSNQPQHF
TRBJ1-2,-,-,TRBV19,TGTGCCAGTAGTATAGAGACGGGCTATGGCTACACCTTC,CASSIETGYGYTF
TRBJ2-7,-,-,TRBV5-1,TGCGCCAGCAGCCCTTCGACAGGCTCCTACGAGCAGTACTTC,CASSPSTGSYEQYF
TRBJ1-2,-,-,TRBV5-1,TGCGCCAGCAGCATTCCGGGAATAAACTATGGCTACACCTTC,CASSIPGINYGYTF
TRBJ2-5,-,-,TRBV7-8,TGTGCCAGCAGCTTAGTTGGGGGTCAGGAGACCCAGTACTTC,CASSLVGGQETQYF
TRBJ2-7,-,-,TRBV3-1/TRBV3-2,TGTGCCAGCAGCCGTTGGGACACCCTATTGGGGAGGTACGAGCAGTACTTC,CASSRWDTLLGRYEQYF
TRBJ1-5,-,-,TRBV5-4,TGTGCCAGCAGTGATACAGGTAGCAATCAGCCCCAGCATTTT,CASSDTGSNQPQHF
TRBJ1-4,TRBD1,-,TRBV7-9,TGTGCCAGCAGGACAGGGGGGGCCACTAATGAAAAACTGTTTTTT,CASRTGGATNEKLFF
TRBJ2-1,-,-,TRBV19,TGTGCCAGTTTTAGAACCGGGGATGATGAGCAGTTCTTC,CASFRTGDDEQFF
TRBJ1-4,-,-,TRBV7-3,TGTGCCAGCAGCTTAATAGGGGCTAATGAAAAACTGTTTTTT,CASSLIGANEKLFF
TRBJ1-2,TRBD1,-,TRBV7-2,TGTGCCAGCAGCATTTCAGGGGGGAGGGATGGCTACACCTTC,CASSISGGRDGYTF
TRBJ2-1,TRBD2,-,TRBV5-1,TGCGCCAGCAGCTTGAGGGGCAGCGGGGCATCTTACAATGAGCAGTTCTTC,CASSLRGSGASYNEQFF
TRBJ1-5,-,-,TRBV15,TGTGCCTCCTCTAGGGGTGGCAATCAGCCCCAGCATTTT,CASSRGGNQPQHF
TRBJ1-5,-,-,TRBV9,TGTGCCAGCAGCGTAGTTGGAGGAAACTTAAGCAATCAGCCCCAGCATTTT,CASSVVGGNLSNQPQHF
TRBJ2-1,TRBD2,-,TRBV7-2,TGTGCCAGCAGCTCTAGGACTAGCGGGACCTACAATGAGCAGTTCTTC,CASSSRTSGTYNEQFF
TRBJ2-3,-,-,TRBV9,TGTGCCAGCAGCGGAAACACAGATACGCAGTATTTT,CASSGNTDTQYF
TRBJ2-5,-,-,TRBV28,TGTGCCAGCAGACCTGGGGGAGAGACCCAGTACTTC,CASRPGGETQYF
TRBJ1-1,-,-,TRBV12-3/TRBV12-4,TGTGCCAGCAGTTTCACCCAAAACACTGAAGCTTTCTTT,CASSFTQNTEAFF
TRBJ1-1,TRBD1,-,TRBV18,TGTGCCAGCTCATCGTCCCGGGACAGGACTGCTGAAGCTTTCTTT,CASSSSRDRTAEAFF
TRBJ1-1,-,-,TRBV7-2,TGTGCCAGCGGAAGGGGGGTAATGAACACTGAAGCTTTCTTT,CASGRGVMNTEAFF
TRBJ1-2,-,-,TRBV5-5,TGTGCCAGCAGCTTGGAATCGACCGCTAACTATGGCTACACCTTC,CASSLESTANYGYTF
TRBJ2-4,-,once,TRBV4-1,TGCGCCAGCAGCCCGGCCTGGAAAAACATTCAGTACTTC,CASSPAWKNIQYF
TRBJ1-1,-,-,TRBV7-3,TGTGCCAGCAGCTTTGGTCGGGACACTGAAGCTTTCTTT,CASSFGRDTEAFF
TRBJ1-5,-,-,TRBV28,TGTGCCAGCAGATTTGAGTGGAGCAATCAGCCCCAGCATTTT,CASRFEWSNQPQHF
TRBJ1-3,TRBD1,-,TRBV7-9,TGTGCCAGCAGCTCCCGGACAGGGTCTGGAAACACCATATATTTT,CASSSRTGSGNTIYF
TRBJ1-1,-,-,TRBV5-6,TGTGCCAGCAGCTTGGAGGGCCCCATGCTGAACACTGAAGCTTTCTTT,CASSLEGPMLNTEAFF
TRBJ1-1,TRBD1,-,TRBV7-9,TGTGCCAGCGCGGACAGGGGATTTAACACTGAAGCTTTCTTT,CASADRGFNTEAFF
TRBJ1-2,-,-,TRBV30,TGTGCCTGGAGTAAGAAAGGGGCGAGTTTTAGCGGCTACACCTTC,CAWSKKGASFSGYTF
TRBJ1-4,-,-,TRBV18,TGTGCCAGCTCACAGGCCATGGGTGAAAAACTGTTTTTT,CASSQAMGEKLFF
TRBJ1-5,-,-,TRBV7-8,TGTGCCAGCAGCCGACACAGGCTCTATAGCAATCAGCCCCAGCATTTT,CASSRHRLYSNQPQHF
TRBJ2-1,TRBD2,-,TRBV18,TGTGCCAGCTCACCGGGACTAGCGGGACACAATGAGCAGTTCTTC,CASSPGLAGHNEQFF
TRBJ2-7,TRBD1,-,TRBV5-6,TGTGCCAGCAGCTTGACCGGGACAGGGGAACACGAGCAGTACTTC,CASSLTGTGEHEQYF
TRBJ2-3,-,-,TRBV27,TGTGCCAGCAGCTGGACTACCGGAGATACGCAGTATTTT,CASSWTTGDTQYF
TRBJ1-1,-,-,TRBV29-1,TGCAGCGTTGTCCACACTGAAGCTTTCTTT,CSVVHTEAFF
TRBJ2-3,TRBD2,-,TRBV7-2,TGTGCCAGCAGCTCCGGACTAGGCGACACAGATACGCAGTATTTT,CASSSGLGDTDTQYF
TRBJ2-2,-,-,TRBV4-3,TGCGCCAGCAGCCGGAGGGAGTATGGCGGGGAGCTGTTTTTT,CASSRREYGGELFF
TRBJ2-3,TRBD1,-,TRBV27,TGTGCCAGCAGTTGGAACAGGGGGCACACAGATACGCAGTATTTT,CASSWNRGHTDTQYF